This paragraph reports one T cell receptor (beta chain). Antigen unknown. This sample is part of a study of blood T cells in healthy people across ages. Study observations and caveats: A greater number of naive CD4+ cells and higher diversity distinguished long-lived donors from aged donors. Without sorted subsets, naive and antigen-experienced compartments could not be conclusively compared.

Primers used in a second PCR of about 7 to 12 cycles were a sample-barcoded 5' primer and a J-beta primer mix. TCRdb re-derived calls from the 5' RACE reads in MiXCR, one entry per CDR3 protein. The data contain about 1.8 million distinct CDR3 sequences, roughly 52% of them singletons. Donor samples were obtained from healthy Caucasian individuals from Russia, aged roughly 6 to 95. Isolated PBMCs totaled at least 7 million in each sample. J lost 0 bases, V lost 5 bases, and 4 bases had no gene match. The CDR3 extends over 15 amino acids. Germline V CDR1 and CDR2: MNHNS, SASEGT. The rearrangement uses TRBV6-1 and TRBJ2-3, with TRBD2 matching 8 bases. The sequenced sample consisted of blood. The sequence was obtained from a woman aged 40 to 50 in good health. The CDR3 DNA sequence: TGTGCCAGCAGTAACTTAGCGGGGAGCACAGATACGCAGTATTTT. This encodes CASSNLAGSTDTQYF.